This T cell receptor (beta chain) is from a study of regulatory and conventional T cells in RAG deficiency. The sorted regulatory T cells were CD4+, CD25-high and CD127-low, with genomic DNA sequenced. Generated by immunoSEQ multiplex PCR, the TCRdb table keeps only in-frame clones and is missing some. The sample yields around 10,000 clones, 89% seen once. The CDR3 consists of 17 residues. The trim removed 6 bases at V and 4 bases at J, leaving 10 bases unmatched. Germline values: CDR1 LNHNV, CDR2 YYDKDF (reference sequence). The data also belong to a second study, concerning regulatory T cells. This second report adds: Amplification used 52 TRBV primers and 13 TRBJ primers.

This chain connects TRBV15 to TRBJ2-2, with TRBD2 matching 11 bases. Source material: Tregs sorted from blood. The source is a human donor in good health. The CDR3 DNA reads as TGTGCCACCAGGAGGTTAGCGGGAGGGCAGGGCACCGGGGAGCTGTTTTTT. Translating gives CATRRLAGGQGTGELFF.